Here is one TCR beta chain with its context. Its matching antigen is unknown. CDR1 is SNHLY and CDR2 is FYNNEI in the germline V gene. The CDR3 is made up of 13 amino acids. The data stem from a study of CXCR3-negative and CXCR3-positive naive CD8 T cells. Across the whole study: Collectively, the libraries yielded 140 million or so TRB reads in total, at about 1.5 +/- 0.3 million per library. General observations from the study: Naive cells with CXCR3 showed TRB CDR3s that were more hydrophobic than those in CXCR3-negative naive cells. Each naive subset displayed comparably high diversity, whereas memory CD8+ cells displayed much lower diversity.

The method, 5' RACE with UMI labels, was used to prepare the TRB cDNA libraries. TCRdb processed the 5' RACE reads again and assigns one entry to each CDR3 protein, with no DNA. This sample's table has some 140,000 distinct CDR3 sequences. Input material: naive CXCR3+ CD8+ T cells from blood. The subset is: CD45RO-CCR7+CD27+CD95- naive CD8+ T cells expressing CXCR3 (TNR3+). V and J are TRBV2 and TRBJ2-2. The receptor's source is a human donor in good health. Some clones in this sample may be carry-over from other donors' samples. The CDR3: CASSEGGNGELFF.